The TCR beta chain under discussion was sequenced for a study of OX40 agonist ivuxolimab in advanced cancers. Notes on the research overall: Ivuxolimab was an agonistic, fully human IgG2 monoclonal antibody directed against OX40 (CD134), a costimulatory receptor. The dose-escalation cohort was roughly 83% male with a mean age of approximately 60 years, ranging from roughly 20 to 80. Peripheral TCRbeta sequencing aimed to test whether ivuxolimab altered TCR sequence diversity and caused clonal T-cell expansion. Partial responses occurred in three dose-escalation patients: two with cutaneous melanoma and one with hepatocellular carcinoma. The paper covers the monotherapy dose-escalation part of the phase I ivuxolimab trial, which included N ≈ 50 patients. Intravenous ivuxolimab was administered to patients every 2 weeks at six dose levels: 0.01, 0.1, 0.3, 1.5, 3 and 10 mg/kg. Patients were allowed to have had prior anti-PD-1, anti-PD-L1 or anti-CTLA-4 therapy, and approximately 41% of the dose-escalation patients had previously received checkpoint inhibitors. Among the roughly 50 dose-escalation patients, about 19 had hepatocellular carcinoma, 15 melanoma, 9 renal cell carcinoma and 9 head and neck cancer.

Genomic DNA was extracted from sorted cells for sequencing of the TCRbeta CDR3 region. TCRbeta CDR3 regions were sequenced using the immunoSEQ Assay. Entries here come from immuneACCESS through TCRdb and include only in-frame sequences with V and J called. Some clones fail to appear in such tables; in the studies checked, an unresolved V gene covers under half of the shortfall, and the cause of the remainder is unknown. Within this sample are 120,000 or so clones, with 85% to 95% of them counted one time only. The ten largest account for roughly 0.15% of the sample. V drops 1 base and J drops 6 bases, leaving 11 bases in between. The CDR3 covers 14 residues, taking in both the cysteine and the phenylalanine. The retained sequence is limited to the CDR3, 42 bases, with the frame set at the first base. CDR1 and CDR2 were assigned from the germline V gene as KGHSH and LQKENI. What the work shows at the level of the full study, not this receptor alone: Which antigens the clonally expanded peripheral T cells were specific for was not determined. At doses of 0.1 to 3.0 mg/kg, clonal expansion of both CD4+ and CD8+ blood T cells was observed from baseline to week 6. Low levels of normalized T-cell clonal expansion were also seen in some nonresponding patients. In the 0.1-3.0 mg/kg groups, partial responders were among the patients with the lowest normalized peripheral clonal expansion, particularly in CD8+ T cells. After ivuxolimab, expanded clones were on average more numerous among CD8+ T cells than among CD4+ T cells.

Patients with a history of autoimmune disease or receiving systemic immunosuppression were excluded from the trial. In every dose cohort, peripheral blood was drawn for TCR sequencing at baseline, cycle 4 day 1, and cycle 7 day 1. Samples were obtained from an open-label, multicenter, first-in-human phase I dose-escalation trial of ivuxolimab. Adults with locally advanced or metastatic melanoma, renal cell, hepatocellular, or head and neck squamous cell carcinoma were enrolled in the trial. Before TCR sequencing, CD4+ and CD8+ T cells were separately sorted from peripheral blood. This clone showed up just once. Its specific antigen is unknown. No quality values exist for individual bases; no much larger clone is one base distant.

This TCR was sampled from an adult with an advanced solid tumor such as melanoma, head and neck, liver or kidney cancer. The receptor chain draws on TRBV18 and TRBJ2-3; the D gene is possibly TRBD1 or TRBD2, each agreeing over 6 bases. The sample here was CD4+ or CD8+ T cells sorted from blood, taken in a trial of the OX40 agonist ivuxolimab. DNA sequence: TGTGCCAGCTCACCACGGCAGGGGAGGGATACGCAGTATTTT. Translated, it reads CASSPRQGRDTQYF. Where the CDR3 stops, the reference TRBV18 and TRBJ2-3 genes take over; the full variable domain is NAGVMQNPRHLVRRRGQEARLRCSPMKGHSHVYWYRQLPEEGLKFMVYLQKENIIDESGMPKERFSAEFPKEGPSILRIQQVVRGDSAAYFCASSPRQGRDTQYFGPGTRLTVL.